This T cell receptor (beta chain) is from a study of blood T cell repertoires in COVID-19. Study summary: Acute and convalescent COVID-19 samples came from the United States, Italy and Spain. PBMCs, B-cell-depleted T cells, or T cells were the source of the cDNA or gDNA that made up the material.

Points on this clone: Other DNA sequences within the sample encode an identical CDR3.

The CDR3 has 14 amino acids. V dropped 0 bases and J dropped 2 bases, with 7 bases sitting between them. Germline V gives CDR1 SEHNR, CDR2 FQNEAQ (reference sequence). Original processing notes: The authors estimated nucleated cell counts from reference gene primer amplification. Method: immunoSEQ multiplex PCR; TCRdb's copy keeps in-frame clones and lacks some. That table furnishes V, J and clone size, whereas the DNA furnished D and trimming. The repertoire has about 260,000 clones, about 85% of them found once; the top ten carry around 2.2%. Sequenced: peripheral blood. The origin of this receptor is a woman aged 45-65 years who had recovered from COVID-19. This chain links TRBV7-9 with TRBJ1-1, with D unresolved. In DNA, the CDR3 is TGTGCCAGCAGCTTAGCCGGTGGTAACACTGAAGCTTTCTTT. This encodes CASSLAGGNTEAFF.